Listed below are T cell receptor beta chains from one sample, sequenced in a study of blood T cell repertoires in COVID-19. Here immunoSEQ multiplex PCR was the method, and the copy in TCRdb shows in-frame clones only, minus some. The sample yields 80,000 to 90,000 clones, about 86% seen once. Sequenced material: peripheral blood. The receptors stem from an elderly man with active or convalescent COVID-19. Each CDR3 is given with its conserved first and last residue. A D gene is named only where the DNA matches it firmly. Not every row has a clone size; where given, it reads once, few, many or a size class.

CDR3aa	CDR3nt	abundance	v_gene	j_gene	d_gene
CASSQGGQGSYEQYF	TGTGCCAGCAGCCAAGGCGGGCAGGGGAGCTACGAGCAGTACTTC	.	TRBV4-2	TRBJ2-7	.
CASSLGVAGGAYEQYF	TGTGCCAGCAGCTTAGGGGTAGCGGGAGGGGCCTACGAGCAGTACTTC	.	TRBV7-2	TRBJ2-7	TRBD2
CASSDSQGAYGYTF	TGTGCCAGCAGTGACTCACAGGGTGCCTATGGCTACACCTTC	.	TRBV6-4	TRBJ1-2	.
CASSFHPGGDNEQFF	TGTGCCAGCAGCTTTCACCCGGGAGGGGACAATGAGCAGTTCTTC	.	TRBV5-6	TRBJ2-1	TRBD2
CASSLTGTGANVLTF	TGTGCCAGCAGTTTAACAGGGACTGGGGCCAACGTCCTGACTTTC	once	TRBV2	TRBJ2-6	.
CAWSLSFGNTIYF	TGTGCCTGGAGTCTTAGCTTCGGAAACACCATATATTTT	.	TRBV30	TRBJ1-3	.
CASSLRGEQYF	TGTGCCAGCAGCTTGAGGGGCGAGCAGTACTTC	.	TRBV5-4	TRBJ2-7	.
CASSPGVAGREQYF	TGTGCCAGCAGCCCCGGGGTAGCGGGAAGGGAGCAGTACTTC	.	TRBV3-1/TRBV3-2	TRBJ2-7	TRBD2
CASSRSDYGYTF	TGTGCCAGCAGCCGAAGCGACTATGGCTACACCTTC	.	TRBV7-9	TRBJ1-2	.
CASSLVPGFSDTQYF	TGTGCCAGCAGCTTAGTTCCGGGATTTTCAGATACGCAGTATTTT	.	TRBV7-6	TRBJ2-3	.
CASSVGPGVSQPQHF	TGTGCCAGCAGCGTAGGGCCGGGGGTGAGTCAGCCCCAGCATTTT	few	TRBV9	TRBJ1-5	.
CASSLGRDRNSPLHF	TGTGCCAGCAGCTTAGGCCGGGACAGAAATTCACCCCTCCACTTT	.	TRBV7-9	TRBJ1-6	TRBD1
CASNFEGYTEAFF	TGTGCCAGCAACTTCGAGGGTTACACTGAAGCTTTCTTT	.	TRBV2	TRBJ1-1	.